Sequencing of this T cell receptor beta chain was carried out in a study of T-cell reconstitution after alpha-beta-depleted transplantation in children. Germline loops: CDR1 SGDLS, CDR2 YYNGEE. V lost 6 bases and J 2 bases, leaving 22 bases between the germline ends. This CDR3 has 17 amino acids. Library preparation (for TCRbeta) was performed with unique molecular identifiers. TCRdb reanalysed the PCR reads using MiXCR and keeps one entry per CDR3 protein. Of around 250,000 distinct CDR3 sequences listed, over 8% are singletons. The sample holds a few counts of this clonotype. The V gene is TRBV9, the J gene TRBJ2-3; a possible D gene is TRBD1 (6 bases). Source: PBMCs from the stem cell graft donor, taken from the stem cell graft. This TCR was sampled from a human donor who donated a stem cell graft to a child with SCID. CDR3 residues: CASNPLSRGEPTDTQYF. The CDR3 DNA reads as TGTGCCAGCAACCCCCTTTCCAGGGGAGAACCCACAGATACGCAGTATTTT.